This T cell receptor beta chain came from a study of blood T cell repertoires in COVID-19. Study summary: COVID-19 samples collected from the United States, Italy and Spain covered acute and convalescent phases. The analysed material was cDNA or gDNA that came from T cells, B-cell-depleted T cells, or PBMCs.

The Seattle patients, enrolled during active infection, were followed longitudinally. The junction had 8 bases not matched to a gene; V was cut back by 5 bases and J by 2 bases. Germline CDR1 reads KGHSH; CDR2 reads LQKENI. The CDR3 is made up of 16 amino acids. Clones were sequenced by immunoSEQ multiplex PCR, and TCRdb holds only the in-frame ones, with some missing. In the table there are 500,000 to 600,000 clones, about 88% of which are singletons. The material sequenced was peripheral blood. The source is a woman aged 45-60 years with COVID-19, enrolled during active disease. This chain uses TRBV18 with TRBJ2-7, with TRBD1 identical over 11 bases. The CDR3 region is CASSNMGQGGTYEQYF. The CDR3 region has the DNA TGTGCCAGCTCAAACATGGGACAGGGGGGCACCTACGAGCAGTACTTC. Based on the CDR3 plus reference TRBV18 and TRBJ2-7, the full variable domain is NAGVMQNPRHLVRRRGQEARLRCSPMKGHSHVYWYRQLPEEGLKFMVYLQKENIIDESGMPKERFSAEFPKEGPSILRIQQVVRGDSAAYFCASSNMGQGGTYEQYFGPGTRLTVT.